The 2 T cell receptor beta chains below were found in one sample sequenced in a study of blood T cell repertoires in COVID-19. TCRdb's table, derived via immunoSEQ multiplex PCR, lists solely in-frame clones and lacks some. The repertoire holds about 220,000 clones, under 90% seen once, with just under 20% in the top ten. The specimen was peripheral blood. Receptors originate from a man aged 25 to 40 with active or convalescent COVID-19.

The chain carries TRBV20-1 and TRBJ2-1; the D gene is possibly TRBD2 (6 bases). The CDR3 sequence is 15 residues long. CDR1 is DFQATT, CDR2 SNEGSKA, per germline (reference sequence). Trimming stripped 3 bases from V and 6 bases from J, with 18 bases between. CDR3: CSASRLGGKLNEQFF. In DNA, the CDR3 is TGCAGTGCTAGTAGACTCGGGGGTAAACTCAATGAGCAGTTCTTC.

The chain joins TRBV15 to TRBJ2-1, with a tentative D call TRBD2 (6 bases). The V end lost 5 bases, the J end lost 6 bases, and 17 bases lay between the germline ends. The CDR3 loop spans 15 amino acids. Per the germline V gene, CDR1 is LNHNV and CDR2 is YYDKDF (reference sequence). The CDR3 reads CATSPPRGMVNEQFF. In nucleotides, the CDR3 is TGTGCCACCAGCCCCCCCCGCGGGATGGTCAATGAGCAGTTCTTC.